Shown below are 25 T cell receptor beta chains from a single sample sequenced in a study of cytomegalovirus exposure and HLA in healthy donors. In the PCR, 60 Vbeta and 13 Jbeta primers were used. Only in-frame clones appear in the TCRdb table, and some are missing; sequencing was by immunoSEQ multiplex PCR. Of 200,000 or so clones listed, 55% to 75% are singletons. The sequencing sample was made of PBMCs. The source of these receptors is a man aged 40-50 years in good health and CMV-seropositive.

This chain uses TRBV11-2 with TRBJ2-2, with 7 bases fitting TRBD1. The germline V gene has CDR1 SGHAT and CDR2 FQNNGV. This CDR3 is built from 14 residues. V lost 1 base and J lost 6; bases outside the gene matches: 2. CDR3 bases: TGTGCCAGCAGCTTAGGGGGACAGTCCGGGGAGCTGTTTTTT. Encoded protein: CASSLGGQSGELFF. The full variable domain, rest sourced from reference TRBV11-2 and TRBJ2-2, is EAGVAQSPRYKIIEKRQSVAFWCNPISGHATLYWYQQILGQGPKLLIQFQNNGVVDDSQLPKDRFSAERLKGVDSTLKIQPAKLEDSAVYLCASSLGGQSGELFFGEGSRLTVL.

The chain links TRBV29-1 to TRBJ2-7, with D perhaps matching TRBD2 (5 bases). V gave up 6 bases and J gave up 4 bases, with 22 bases separating them. The germline CDR1 and CDR2 sequences are SQVTM and ANQGSEA. This CDR3 spans 15 amino acids. The CDR3, as DNA: TGCAGCGTCGCTCAAGGGCCAGGCGGCGGGTACGAGCAGTACTTC. This codes for CSVAQGPGGGYEQYF.

V and J are TRBV6-5 and TRBJ2-7, with D maybe TRBD2 (6 bases). V lost 5 bases to trimming and J lost 7 bases, with 15 bases between them. Germline V lookup: CDR1 MNHEY, CDR2 SVGAGI. The CDR3 is made up of 13 amino acids. The CDR3 DNA sequence: TGTGCCAGCAGTCCACGGGGAGGCGGGGAGCAGTACTTC. Amino acid sequence: CASSPRGGGEQYF.

The chain carries TRBV11-2 and TRBJ1-5; the D is unclear. This CDR3 spans 13 amino acids. Trimming took off 0 bases at V and 4 bases at J, with 4 bases between the two ends. Germline V CDR1 and CDR2: SGHAT, FQNNGV. The chain's CDR3 is CASSLDLNQPQHF. Written as DNA, the CDR3 is TGTGCCAGCAGCTTAGACTTAAATCAGCCCCAGCATTTT.

The CDR3, as DNA: TGTGCCAGCTCACCACGCCGATCAGGGCAGTTGGACAATGAGCAGTTCTTC. It codes for CASSPRRSGQLDNEQFF. The V gene is TRBV18, the J gene TRBJ2-1, with a possible D match to TRBD1 (5 bases). The CDR3 has 17 residues. The germline V gene has CDR1 KGHSH and CDR2 LQKENI. Trimming cost V 1 base and J 5 bases, with 18 bases left between them. Supplemented by reference TRBV18 and TRBJ2-1, the full variable domain reads NAGVMQNPRHLVRRRGQEARLRCSPMKGHSHVYWYRQLPEEGLKFMVYLQKENIIDESGMPKERFSAEFPKEGPSILRIQQVVRGDSAAYFCASSPRRSGQLDNEQFFGPGTRLTVL.

This clone was seen once. The chain has TRBV7-2 and TRBJ1-2, with 9 bases that match TRBD1. Germline values: CDR1 SGHTA, CDR2 FQGNSA. V lost 0 bases, J lost 7 bases, and 9 bases stayed unmatched. This CDR3 contains 16 residues. The chain's CDR3 is CASSLAGQGKIGGYTF. The DNA of the CDR3 is TGTGCCAGCAGCTTAGCTGGACAGGGGAAGATAGGTGGCTACACCTTC.

V usage is TRBV28 and J usage is TRBJ1-2; D possibly corresponds to TRBD1 (5 bases). This CDR3 region has 12 residues. Germline assignment: CDR1 MDHEN and CDR2 SYDVKM. V was shortened by 4 bases and J by 7 bases, with 10 bases between the two germline ends. CDR3 sequence (DNA): TGTGCCAGCAGTTCGGGTACAGGTGGCTACACCTTC. Translation: CASSSGTGGYTF.

The chain has TRBV5-1 and TRBJ2-1, with 9 nucleotides matching TRBD2. Germline trimming cut 4 bases from V and 4 bases from J; bases unmatched to any gene: 6. Germline values: CDR1 SGHRS, CDR2 YFSETQ. This CDR3 has 15 residues. The CDR3 loop is CASSPSSGAYNEQFF. CDR3 DNA sequence: TGCGCCAGCAGCCCATCTAGCGGGGCTTACAATGAGCAGTTCTTC. Filled out from reference TRBV5-1 and TRBJ2-1, the complete variable domain reads KAGVTQTPRYLIKTRGQQVTLSCSPISGHRSVSWYQQTPGQGLQFLFEYFSETQRNKGNFPGRFSGRQFSNSRSEMNVSTLELGDSALYLCASSPSSGAYNEQFFGPGTRLTVL.

This sequence joins TRBV4-2 and TRBJ1-2; no firm D call. The CDR3 consists of 14 residues. V was clipped by 1 base and J by 4 bases, with 10 bases between them. Germline loops: CDR1 LGHNA, CDR2 YNFKEQ. This CDR3 is CASSQAIRGYGYTF. In DNA form, the CDR3 reads TGTGCCAGCAGCCAAGCAATACGGGGCTATGGCTACACCTTC.

As concerns this clone: At one end the junction does not follow the germline gene, possibly because of a read error. The CDR3 sequence is CSSSFTGGADEKLFF. DNA for the CDR3: TGTTCCAGCAGCTTCACAGGGGGCGCGGATGAAAAACTGTTTTTT. This sequence joins TRBV7-9 and TRBJ1-4; TRBD1 aligns across 9 bases. This CDR3 has 15 residues. Looked up from germline, CDR1 is SEHNR and CDR2 is FQNEAQ (reference sequence).

In this sample, this clone turned up a few times. The chain employs TRBV9 and TRBJ2-5, with 10 nucleotides matching TRBD2. V shed 0 bases, J shed 3 bases, and the junction held 2 bases outside the gene matches. The germline V gene has CDR1 SGDLS and CDR2 YYNGEE. The CDR3 extends over 15 amino acids. CDR3 region: CASSVGAGGEETQYF. As DNA, the CDR3 is TGTGCCAGCAGCGTAGGAGCGGGGGGGGAAGAGACCCAGTACTTC.

V gene TRBV5-1 combines with J gene TRBJ2-1; 7 nucleotides align to TRBD2. V was pared by 0 bases and J by 5 bases, with 5 bases of the junction left unmatched. Per the germline V gene, CDR1 is SGHRS and CDR2 is YFSETQ. The length of the CDR3 is 15 residues. The DNA of the CDR3 is TGCGCCAGCAGCTTGGACTGGACTAGTCACAATGAGCAGTTCTTC. This sequence encodes CASSLDWTSHNEQFF. The full variable domain, rest sourced from reference TRBV5-1 and TRBJ2-1, is KAGVTQTPRYLIKTRGQQVTLSCSPISGHRSVSWYQQTPGQGLQFLFEYFSETQRNKGNFPGRFSGRQFSNSRSEMNVSTLELGDSALYLCASSLDWTSHNEQFFGPGTRLTVL.

The sample holds one count of this clone. Here the CDR3 reads CASSLRSSPLHF. The CDR3, as DNA: TGTGCCAGCAGCTTAAGGAGTTCACCCCTCCACTTT. The V gene is TRBV13, the J gene TRBJ1-6; D is unclear. Germline loops: CDR1 PRHDT, CDR2 FYEKMQ (reference sequence). V was cut by 2 bases and J by 9 bases, with 5 bases left in between. The CDR3 totals 12 residues.

V usage is TRBV9 and J usage is TRBJ1-1; D perhaps matches TRBD1 (6 bases). CDR1 and CDR2 (germline): SGDLS, YYNGEE. V was trimmed by 4 bases and J by 1 base, leaving 17 bases between them. This CDR3 region has 16 residues. DNA of the CDR3: TGTGCCAGCAGCAAGAACCCGGGACAAAAGAACACTGAAGCTTTCTTT. It is translated as CASSKNPGQKNTEAFF.

The chain joins TRBV2 to TRBJ2-7; D gene unclear. Germline V lookup: CDR1 SNHLY, CDR2 FYNNEI. Trimming shortened V by 1 base and J by 3 bases, and 10 bases separated the two germline ends. This CDR3 spans 14 amino acids. The CDR3 sequence: CASSEVGTDYEQYF. CDR3 in DNA: TGTGCCAGCAGTGAAGTGGGCACCGACTACGAGCAGTACTTC.

This sequence joins TRBV5-1 and TRBJ2-1; TRBD1 matches 8 bases. The trim removed 4 bases at V and 8 bases at J, leaving 11 bases unmatched. CDR1 SGHRS and CDR2 YFSETQ come from the germline V gene. CDR3 size: 15 residues. CDR3 residues: CASSVDRVALDEQFF. The CDR3 coding sequence is TGCGCCAGCAGCGTGGACAGGGTGGCACTGGATGAGCAGTTCTTC.

The sample holds a few counts of this clone. The chain recombines TRBV4-3 with TRBJ1-1; no firm D call. The CDR3 totals 15 residues. Germline V gene sequence: CDR1 LGHNA, CDR2 YSLEER. Trimming stripped 0 bases from V and 7 bases from J, with 15 bases between. The CDR3 region is CASSQDRGTSFEAFF. As DNA, the CDR3 is TGCGCCAGCAGCCAAGATAGAGGCACGTCCTTTGAAGCTTTCTTT.

This clone was seen a single time. CDR3 protein: CASSLDGSQPQHF. DNA for the CDR3: TGTGCCAGCAGCTTGGACGGGTCCCAGCCCCAGCATTTT. The chain employs TRBV5-4 and TRBJ1-5; no definite D call. The CDR3 extends over 13 amino acids. V lost 0 bases, J lost 7 bases, and 8 bases lay in between. CDR1 is SGHNT and CDR2 is YYREEE in the germline V gene (reference sequence).

This clone has only a few counts. The gene calls are TRBV4-1 and TRBJ1-4; the match to TRBD1 covers 10 bases. Germline lookup yields CDR1 MGHRA and CDR2 YSYEKL. The CDR3 runs to 17 residues. J gave up 2 bases and V 2 bases, and 5 bases lay outside the gene matches. The CDR3 is CASSQPGQGNTNEKLFF. The CDR3 DNA reads as TGCGCCAGCAGCCAACCGGGACAGGGGAACACTAATGAAAAACTGTTTTTT.

This chain connects TRBV7-8 to TRBJ2-2; D may be TRBD2 (6 bases). CDR1 is SGHVS, CDR2 FQNEAQ, per germline. With 5 bases removed from V and 1 base from J, the gap between germline ends came to 11 bases. CDR3 length: 15 amino acids. CDR3: CASSPRGRNTGELFF. Written as DNA, the CDR3 is TGTGCCAGCAGCCCCCGGGGGAGGAACACCGGGGAGCTGTTTTTT.

This clone appeared a few times. The chain uses TRBV28 and TRBJ2-7, with 10 bases matching TRBD2. The trim removed 6 bases at V and 2 bases at J, leaving 7 bases unmatched. The CDR3 totals 15 residues. The germline gives CDR1 MDHEN, CDR2 SYDVKM. CDR3 bases: TGTGCCAGCAGCAAAACTAGCGGGGTTACCTACGAGCAGTACTTC. Its translation: CASSKTSGVTYEQYF.

This clone was recorded once. This sample also contains other DNA sequences that code for the same CDR3. The genes are TRBV4-1 and TRBJ2-3; D unclear. CDR3 length: 14 residues. Germline CDR1 is MGHRA and CDR2 is YSYEKL. The V end was cut by 1 base, the J end by 1 base, with 6 bases between. For the CDR3, the DNA is TGCGCCAGCAGCCAAGCTGGAGGCACAGATACGCAGTATTTT. This sequence encodes CASSQAGGTDTQYF.

This sequence joins TRBV15 and TRBJ1-1; no firm D call. The germline gives CDR1 LNHNV, CDR2 YYDKDF (reference sequence). Trimming removed 11 bases from V and 5 bases from J, with 15 bases in between. CDR3 length equals 12 residues. The CDR3: CAAGEDGTEAFF. Here the CDR3 DNA reads TGTGCCGCGGGAGAAGACGGAACTGAAGCTTTCTTT.

The genes are TRBV27 and TRBJ2-5; D perhaps matches TRBD2 (5 bases). TRBJ2-7 explains the end of the DNA better; the J call may be wrong. Germline V gene data show CDR1 as MNHEY and CDR2 as SMNVEV (reference sequence). The CDR3 has 13 residues. CDR3 nucleotide sequence: TGTGCCAGCAGTTTAACTAGGAGCTACGAGCAGTACTTC. Amino acid sequence: CASSLTRSYEQYF.

The chain is built from TRBV27 and TRBJ1-2; D gene uncertain. This CDR3 has 13 residues. The V gene's germline CDR1 is MNHEY and CDR2 SMNVEV (reference sequence). With 3 bases removed from V and 7 bases from J, the gap between germline ends came to 12 bases. The CDR3 DNA is TGTGCCAGCAGTTTCTCGAGAACCCGTGGCTACACCTTC. Translation: CASSFSRTRGYTF.